This T cell receptor beta chain is from a study of cytomegalovirus exposure and HLA in healthy donors. General study findings and limits: HLA alleles were associated with 18,000 or so TCR beta sequences in a later analysis at 0.05 false discovery rate. Immune exposure was documented only through CMV serostatus.

60 Vbeta and 13 Jbeta primers were used in PCR. TCRdb's copy holds only in-frame clones and misses some; the assay was immunoSEQ multiplex PCR. Of tens of thousands of clones listed, over 70% are singletons. This CDR3 is built from 11 residues. Deletions cut 2 bases from V and 13 bases from J, with 8 bases between. Germline assignment: CDR1 MNHNY and CDR2 SVGAGI (reference sequence). Turning to this clone: Its antigen is not known.

The sequenced sample was PBMCs. The chain joins TRBV6-6 to TRBJ2-2; D unclear. The source of this sequence is a girl aged 2 to 9 in good health and CMV-seropositive. The CDR3 loop reads CASSYNAGLFF. CDR3 nucleotide sequence: TGTGCCAGCAGTTACAACGCAGGGCTGTTTTTT.